The rows below give T cell receptor beta chains drawn from one sample of a study of molecular identifiers for immune sequencing clone quantification. MiXCR was run by TCRdb on the PCR reads, yielding one entry per CDR3 protein. The sample includes approximately 630,000 distinct CDR3 sequences, about 25% of them seen just once. The sequenced material came from naive CD8+ T cells from blood, with Jurkat cell RNA spiked in. These receptors all stem from a human donor in good health. Some libraries in this study had Jurkat cell RNA spiked in. CDR3s include the opening cysteine and the closing phenylalanine or tryptophan. Fields, in order: V gene, D gene, J gene, clone size, CDR3 protein, CDR3 DNA. A D gene is named only where the DNA matches it firmly. Rows give clone size only sometimes, using once, few, many, or a class for an expanded clone.

V gene: TRBV19; D gene: NA; J gene: TRBJ2-7; clone size: many; CDR3 protein: CASSTGTAGYEQYF; CDR3 DNA: TGTGCCAGCAGTACCGGGACTGCGGGCTACGAGCAGTACTTC
V gene: TRBV19; D gene: TRBD1; J gene: TRBJ1-2; clone size: NA; CDR3 protein: CASSIFGQGALENGYTF; CDR3 DNA: TGTGCCAGTAGTATCTTCGGGCAGGGGGCTCTCGAAAATGGCTACACCTTC
V gene: TRBV4-2; D gene: NA; J gene: TRBJ2-5; clone size: NA; CDR3 protein: CASSQTSSSETQYF; CDR3 DNA: TGTGCCAGCAGCCAGACTAGTTCTTCCGAGACCCAGTACTTC
V gene: TRBV29-1; D gene: TRBD1; J gene: TRBJ1-2; clone size: many; CDR3 protein: CSVVSGQGAKGYTF; CDR3 DNA: TGCAGCGTTGTGTCGGGACAGGGGGCGAAGGGCTACACCTTC
V gene: TRBV7-9; D gene: NA; J gene: TRBJ2-5; clone size: many; CDR3 protein: CASWTGETQYF; CDR3 DNA: TGTGCCAGCTGGACCGGGGAGACCCAGTACTTC
V gene: TRBV6-6; D gene: TRBD2; J gene: TRBJ2-7; clone size: few; CDR3 protein: CASSYWRERSYEQYF; CDR3 DNA: TGTGCCAGCAGTTACTGGCGGGAGCGCTCCTACGAGCAGTACTTC
V gene: TRBV13; D gene: TRBD2; J gene: TRBJ2-5; clone size: few; CDR3 protein: CASSLGSGRTQETQYF; CDR3 DNA: TGTGCCAGCAGCTTGGGGAGCGGGAGGACCCAAGAGACCCAGTACTTC
V gene: TRBV10-3; D gene: NA; J gene: TRBJ2-7; clone size: once; CDR3 protein: CATQITSNAIYEQYF; CDR3 DNA: TGTGCCACGCAAATTACTAGTAATGCCATATACGAGCAGTACTTC
V gene: TRBV12-5; D gene: TRBD1; J gene: TRBJ2-6; clone size: many; CDR3 protein: CASGVLNRGTGSGANVLTF; CDR3 DNA: TGTGCTAGTGGTGTATTAAACAGGGGCACGGGCTCTGGGGCCAACGTCCTGACTTTC
V gene: TRBV7-2; D gene: NA; J gene: TRBJ2-5; clone size: NA; CDR3 protein: CASSSLDGNPRETQYF; CDR3 DNA: TGTGCCAGCAGCTCTCTGGACGGGAACCCCCGGGAGACCCAGTACTTC
V gene: TRBV12-3/TRBV12-4; D gene: TRBD1; J gene: TRBJ2-7; clone size: few; CDR3 protein: CASSYGTGVSEQYF; CDR3 DNA: TGTGCCAGCAGCTATGGGACAGGGGTTTCCGAGCAGTACTTC
V gene: TRBV13; D gene: TRBD1; J gene: TRBJ2-1; clone size: NA; CDR3 protein: CASSTSDRGSYNEQFF; CDR3 DNA: TGTGCCAGCAGCACCTCAGACAGGGGCTCCTACAATGAGCAGTTCTTC
V gene: TRBV25-1; D gene: NA; J gene: TRBJ2-3; clone size: many; CDR3 protein: CASSELDRTSPGDTQYF; CDR3 DNA: TGTGCCAGCAGTGAATTAGACAGAACCTCGCCTGGAGATACGCAGTATTTT
V gene: TRBV6-5; D gene: NA; J gene: TRBJ2-1; clone size: NA; CDR3 protein: CASRAGYEQFF; CDR3 DNA: TGTGCCAGCAGGGCGGGGTATGAGCAGTTCTTC
V gene: TRBV30; D gene: NA; J gene: TRBJ2-1; clone size: NA; CDR3 protein: CAWSDGTYNEQFF; CDR3 DNA: TGTGCCTGGAGTGACGGGACCTACAATGAGCAGTTCTTC
V gene: TRBV27; D gene: NA; J gene: TRBJ2-6; clone size: many; CDR3 protein: CASRETGSGANVLTF; CDR3 DNA: TGTGCCAGCAGGGAAACAGGGTCTGGGGCCAACGTCCTGACTTTC
V gene: TRBV27; D gene: NA; J gene: TRBJ2-7; clone size: many; CDR3 protein: CASSDGTRPGEQYF; CDR3 DNA: TGTGCCAGCAGTGACGGGACCAGGCCGGGGGAGCAGTACTTC
V gene: TRBV27; D gene: TRBD1; J gene: TRBJ1-2; clone size: NA; CDR3 protein: CASSPGQGTFTQRDYGYTF; CDR3 DNA: TGTGCCAGCAGTCCCGGACAGGGAACCTTTACGCAACGGGACTATGGCTACACCTTC
V gene: TRBV28; D gene: TRBD1; J gene: TRBJ2-7; clone size: NA; CDR3 protein: CASSLWEQGYEQYF; CDR3 DNA: TGTGCCAGCAGTTTATGGGAACAGGGGTACGAGCAGTACTTC
V gene: TRBV12-3/TRBV12-4; D gene: NA; J gene: TRBJ2-3; clone size: many; CDR3 protein: CASSGGEDTDTQYF; CDR3 DNA: TGTGCCAGCAGCGGAGGGGAGGACACAGATACGCAGTATTTT
V gene: TRBV7-9; D gene: NA; J gene: TRBJ2-3; clone size: many; CDR3 protein: CASSPLRGVTDTQYF; CDR3 DNA: TGTGCCAGCAGCCCCCTCAGGGGAGTGACAGATACGCAGTATTTT
V gene: TRBV14; D gene: NA; J gene: TRBJ2-7; clone size: many; CDR3 protein: CASSQGGRSWEQYF; CDR3 DNA: TGTGCCAGCAGCCAAGGAGGGCGGTCTTGGGAGCAGTACTTC
V gene: TRBV10-2; D gene: TRBD2; J gene: TRBJ2-2; clone size: NA; CDR3 protein: CASTSLAGVLTGELFF; CDR3 DNA: TGCGCCAGCACCTCACTAGCGGGGGTGTTAACCGGGGAGCTGTTTTTT
V gene: TRBV15; D gene: NA; J gene: TRBJ1-3; clone size: many; CDR3 protein: CATSSGSSGNTIYF; CDR3 DNA: TGTGCCACCAGTAGCGGAAGCTCTGGAAACACCATATATTTT
V gene: TRBV5-1; D gene: NA; J gene: TRBJ2-3; clone size: many; CDR3 protein: CASSLESGGGGTDTQYF; CDR3 DNA: TGCGCCAGCAGCTTGGAATCGGGCGGAGGGGGCACAGATACGCAGTATTTT
V gene: TRBV30; D gene: TRBD1; J gene: TRBJ2-5; clone size: NA; CDR3 protein: CAWSTHYRGETQYF; CDR3 DNA: TGTGCCTGGAGCACGCACTACAGGGGTGAGACCCAGTACTTC
V gene: TRBV6-2/TRBV6-3; D gene: NA; J gene: TRBJ2-2; clone size: NA; CDR3 protein: CASSYPPGELFF; CDR3 DNA: TGTGCCAGCAGTTACCCACCCGGGGAGCTGTTTTTT
V gene: TRBV6-5; D gene: NA; J gene: TRBJ1-2; clone size: many; CDR3 protein: CASRGDRSGYYGYTF; CDR3 DNA: TGTGCCAGCAGGGGAGACAGGTCGGGGTACTATGGCTACACCTTC
V gene: TRBV29-1; D gene: TRBD2; J gene: TRBJ2-5; clone size: many; CDR3 protein: CSPRILAGVPYQETQYF; CDR3 DNA: TGCAGCCCGCGGATACTAGCGGGAGTCCCGTACCAAGAGACCCAGTACTTC
V gene: TRBV2; D gene: NA; J gene: TRBJ2-5; clone size: few; CDR3 protein: CASSEAPWETQYF; CDR3 DNA: TGTGCCAGCAGTGAAGCGCCATGGGAGACCCAGTACTTC
V gene: TRBV2; D gene: TRBD2; J gene: TRBJ2-3; clone size: many; CDR3 protein: CASSEVTSGAADTQYF; CDR3 DNA: TGTGCCAGCAGTGAAGTTACTAGCGGGGCCGCAGATACGCAGTATTTT
V gene: TRBV20-1; D gene: NA; J gene: TRBJ2-3; clone size: many; CDR3 protein: CSARSGVTDTQYF; CDR3 DNA: TGCAGTGCTAGGTCGGGGGTTACAGATACGCAGTATTTT
V gene: TRBV13; D gene: NA; J gene: TRBJ2-4; clone size: few; CDR3 protein: CASSSSERDKNIQYF; CDR3 DNA: TGTGCCAGCAGCTCTTCGGAAAGGGACAAAAACATTCAGTACTTC
V gene: TRBV7-2; D gene: TRBD1; J gene: TRBJ1-1; clone size: NA; CDR3 protein: CASSRPRQGLLQWAFF; CDR3 DNA: TGTGCCAGCAGCCGGCCCCGACAGGGCCTGCTTCAGTGGGCTTTCTTT
V gene: TRBV10-3; D gene: NA; J gene: TRBJ2-7; clone size: few; CDR3 protein: CAISESKGLVNEQYF; CDR3 DNA: TGTGCCATCAGTGAGTCGAAGGGATTGGTCAACGAGCAGTACTTC
V gene: TRBV12-3/TRBV12-4; D gene: TRBD1; J gene: TRBJ1-2; clone size: many; CDR3 protein: CASSLGEGAGYTF; CDR3 DNA: TGTGCCAGCAGTTTGGGTGAGGGGGCTGGCTACACCTTC
V gene: TRBV6-5; D gene: NA; J gene: TRBJ2-5; clone size: many; CDR3 protein: CASSSSLSTVWKETQYF; CDR3 DNA: TGTGCCAGCAGTAGCTCTCTATCGACGGTTTGGAAAGAGACCCAGTACTTC
V gene: TRBV20-1; D gene: TRBD2; J gene: TRBJ2-3; clone size: few; CDR3 protein: CSARDERGSGTDTQYF; CDR3 DNA: TGCAGTGCTAGAGATGAGCGGGGGAGCGGGACAGATACGCAGTATTTT
V gene: TRBV7-2; D gene: NA; J gene: TRBJ2-1; clone size: NA; CDR3 protein: CASSLAYFIPGPNEQFF; CDR3 DNA: TGTGCCAGCAGCTTAGCGTATTTCATTCCGGGGCCCAATGAGCAGTTCTTC
V gene: TRBV30; D gene: NA; J gene: TRBJ1-3; clone size: few; CDR3 protein: CAWSEGLPGNTIYF; CDR3 DNA: TGTGCCTGGAGTGAGGGTCTCCCTGGAAACACCATATATTTT
V gene: TRBV12-3/TRBV12-4; D gene: TRBD2; J gene: TRBJ2-1; clone size: NA; CDR3 protein: CASSFWRGVDNEQFF; CDR3 DNA: TGTGCCAGCAGTTTTTGGCGGGGGGTGGACAATGAGCAGTTCTTC
V gene: TRBV7-2; D gene: NA; J gene: TRBJ1-1; clone size: few; CDR3 protein: CASSFGRGAEAFF; CDR3 DNA: TGTGCCAGCAGCTTCGGACGAGGAGCTGAAGCTTTCTTT
V gene: TRBV5-5; D gene: NA; J gene: TRBJ2-7; clone size: many; CDR3 protein: CASSLGHPYEQYF; CDR3 DNA: TGTGCCAGCAGCTTGGGCCATCCCTACGAGCAGTACTTC
V gene: TRBV7-6; D gene: TRBD1; J gene: TRBJ2-1; clone size: many; CDR3 protein: CASSSRQGTYNEQFF; CDR3 DNA: TGTGCCAGCAGCTCAAGACAGGGGACCTACAATGAGCAGTTCTTC
V gene: TRBV6-5; D gene: NA; J gene: TRBJ1-2; clone size: NA; CDR3 protein: CASSYLAANYGYTF; CDR3 DNA: TGTGCCAGCAGTTATCTGGCAGCTAACTATGGCTACACCTTC
V gene: TRBV7-9; D gene: TRBD2; J gene: TRBJ2-7; clone size: NA; CDR3 protein: CASNAGTSVPGQYF; CDR3 DNA: TGTGCCAGCAACGCCGGGACTAGCGTACCCGGGCAGTACTTC
V gene: TRBV10-3; D gene: NA; J gene: TRBJ2-7; clone size: many; CDR3 protein: CATHAGQGEQYF; CDR3 DNA: TGTGCCACCCATGCGGGGCAGGGTGAGCAGTACTTC
V gene: TRBV18; D gene: NA; J gene: TRBJ1-1; clone size: few; CDR3 protein: CASSPTSGVNTEAFF; CDR3 DNA: TGTGCCAGCTCACCCACGTCGGGGGTGAACACTGAAGCTTTCTTT
V gene: TRBV4-3; D gene: TRBD2; J gene: TRBJ2-3; clone size: many; CDR3 protein: CASSQALTSGLSTDTQYF; CDR3 DNA: TGCGCCAGCAGCCAAGCTCTAACTAGCGGCCTAAGCACAGATACGCAGTATTTT
V gene: TRBV6-5; D gene: NA; J gene: TRBJ1-6; clone size: NA; CDR3 protein: CASSYGSGGVNSPLHF; CDR3 DNA: TGTGCCAGCAGTTACGGATCGGGGGGCGTGAATTCACCCCTCCACTTT
V gene: TRBV12-3/TRBV12-4; D gene: NA; J gene: TRBJ2-1; clone size: many; CDR3 protein: CASGWGSMYEQFF; CDR3 DNA: TGTGCCAGCGGATGGGGCAGTATGTATGAGCAGTTCTTC
V gene: TRBV24-1; D gene: NA; J gene: TRBJ2-1; clone size: few; CDR3 protein: CATSDLRENANEQFF; CDR3 DNA: TGTGCCACCAGTGATCTACGGGAGAATGCCAATGAGCAGTTCTTC
V gene: TRBV9; D gene: NA; J gene: TRBJ2-5; clone size: few; CDR3 protein: CASSVDIQETQYF; CDR3 DNA: TGTGCCAGCAGCGTAGACATCCAAGAGACCCAGTACTTC